Each of the 5 T cell receptor beta chains below was sequenced from the same sample in a study of blood T cells in healthy people across ages. Together with a sample-barcoded 5' primer, a J-beta primer mix was included in a second PCR lasting roughly 6 to 12 cycles. Each CDR3 protein is one row after TCRdb ran MiXCR on the 5' RACE reads. The sample lists roughly 1.7 million distinct CDR3 sequences; almost 35% were seen once. What was sequenced was blood. These receptors all stem from a woman in her twenties or thirties in good health.

This chain connects TRBV6-2 or TRBV6-3 to TRBJ1-5; unclear D gene. Trimming took off 5 bases at V and 6 bases at J, with 23 bases between the two ends. Germline values: CDR1 MNHEY, CDR2 SVGEGT. The CDR3 loop spans 17 amino acids. The CDR3 DNA is TGTGCCAGCAGTCGAACCGAGCCAAGGAAGTACGGTCAGCCCCAGCATTTT. Protein: CASSRTEPRKYGQPQHF.

J is TRBJ2-5 and V is TRBV15, with 7 bases matching TRBD2. Germline loops: CDR1 LNHNV, CDR2 YYDKDF (reference sequence). This CDR3 has 15 residues. Germline trimming cut 8 bases from V and 4 bases from J; bases unmatched to any gene: 13. The CDR3 DNA sequence: TGTGCCACCGGCAAGCCCCTTGTAGCGGGAGAGACCCAGTACTTC. It encodes CATGKPLVAGETQYF.

The chain uses TRBV30 and TRBJ1-1; perhaps TRBD1 as D (5 bases). Germline CDR1 and CDR2: GTSNPN and SVGIG (reference sequence). This CDR3 has 14 amino acids. V lost 2 bases and J 5 bases, leaving 15 bases between the germline ends. The CDR3, as DNA: TGTGCCTGGAGTCTGTCGATGGGGGTTACTGAAGCTTTCTTT. Its translation is CAWSLSMGVTEAFF.

This clonotype has only a few counts. V and J are TRBV5-1 and TRBJ2-3; the D gene could be TRBD1 or TRBD2 (5 bases each). The CDR3 has 17 residues. Trimming cost V 1 base and J 0 bases, with 15 bases left between them. Germline V gives CDR1 SGHRS, CDR2 YFSETQ. The DNA for the CDR3 is TGCGCCAGCAGCTTGTACGGGAACCAGGGAAGCACAGATACGCAGTATTTT. This encodes CASSLYGNQGSTDTQYF. Variable domain in full (rest from reference TRBV5-1 and TRBJ2-3): KAGVTQTPRYLIKTRGQQVTLSCSPISGHRSVSWYQQTPGQGLQFLFEYFSETQRNKGNFPGRFSGRQFSNSRSEMNVSTLELGDSALYLCASSLYGNQGSTDTQYFGPGTRLTVL.

The V gene is TRBV18, the J gene TRBJ1-6; D remains ambiguous. This CDR3 is 15 amino acids long. Trimming removed 3 bases at V and 1 base at J, with 7 bases between. The germline V gene has CDR1 KGHSH and CDR2 LQKENI. The chain's CDR3 is CASSPPSSYNSPLHF. The CDR3 DNA reads TGTGCCAGCTCACCCCCGAGTTCCTATAATTCACCCCTCCACTTT.